The clone carrying this TCR beta chain appeared many times. What it binds is not known. Preparation of the TCRbeta library used unique molecular identifiers. TCRdb reanalysed the PCR reads using MiXCR and keeps one entry per CDR3 protein. The top ten hold roughly 2.5% of the sample, which has about 240,000 distinct CDR3 sequences, about a quarter seen once. These data are taken from a study of T-cell reconstitution after alpha-beta-depleted transplantation in children. V gave up 5 bases and J gave up 0 bases, with 8 bases separating them. This CDR3 comprises 14 residues. Germline values: CDR1 MNHNS, CDR2 SASEGT. Findings and caveats of the study: Diversity of TCRbeta at day 60 was high in some patients, arising from surviving recipient T cells and thymic progenitors.

The receptor comes from a girl aged 2-10 years with Fanconi anemia, due to receive a stem cell transplant. The chain carries TRBV6-1 and TRBJ2-1; the D gene is possibly TRBD2 (5 bases). Sequenced material: PBMCs, taken before TCRalphabeta/CD19-depleted stem cell transplant. CDR3 sequence reads: CASSRDSSYNEQFF. Written as DNA, the CDR3 is TGTGCCAGCAGTCGGGATTCCTCCTACAATGAGCAGTTCTTC.